These 26 T cell receptor beta chains originate from one sample sequenced in a study of blood T cells in healthy people across ages. It was with a sample-barcoded 5' primer and a J-beta primer mix that a second PCR of roughly 7 to 12 cycles was run. MiXCR was run by TCRdb on the 5' RACE reads, yielding one entry per CDR3 protein. Of approximately 1.5 million distinct CDR3 sequences listed, roughly two fifths were seen once; the top ten hold about 4.1%. The specimen sequenced was blood. The receptors stem from a woman aged 18-35 years in good health.

V usage is TRBV20-1 and J usage is TRBJ2-7; TRBD2 aligns across 7 bases. The CDR3 is 14 amino acids. V shed 5 bases, J shed 0 bases, and the junction held 7 bases outside the gene matches. Germline values: CDR1 DFQATT, CDR2 SNEGSKA (reference sequence). Here the CDR3 DNA reads TGCAGTGCTCGTCGACTAGCCATCTCCTACGAGCAGTACTTC. Translated: CSARRLAISYEQYF.

The chain employs TRBV29-1 and TRBJ1-2; 12 bases agree with TRBD1. This CDR3 contains 13 residues. The V segment lost 4 bases and the J segment 8 bases; nucleotides outside the gene matches: 5. CDR1 is SQVTM, CDR2 ANQGSEA, per germline. The CDR3 DNA is TGCAGCGTTGGGGACAGGGGGCTTGGCGGCTACACCTTC. Translating it yields CSVGDRGLGGYTF.

The rearrangement uses TRBV12-3 or TRBV12-4 and TRBJ1-1, with 9 bases aligning to TRBD1. The trim removed 6 bases at V and 8 bases at J, leaving 7 bases unmatched. The CDR3 totals 13 residues. CDR3 in DNA: TGTGCCAGCAGCAGTATACAGGGGGCGGAAGCTTTCTTT. It encodes CASSSIQGAEAFF.

This chain connects TRBV20-1 to TRBJ2-7; the match to TRBD2 covers 11 bases. Germline-derived CDR1 and CDR2 are DFQATT and SNEGSKA (reference sequence). V shed 2 bases, J shed 5 bases, and the junction held 5 bases outside the gene matches. This CDR3 has 14 amino acids. CDR3 sequence: CSARSTSGVNEQYF. For the CDR3, the DNA is TGCAGTGCTAGATCGACTAGCGGGGTGAACGAGCAGTACTTC.

This clonotype was seen a few times. This chain uses TRBV7-9 with TRBJ2-5, with TRBD1 as a possible D gene (6 bases). Germline CDR1 is SEHNR and CDR2 is FQNEAQ (reference sequence). The CDR3 is 17 amino acids. The V and J ends lost 1 base and 4 bases respectively, with 19 bases between them. The CDR3 region is CASSLVGAGVFGETQYF. DNA of the CDR3: TGTGCCAGCAGCTTAGTTGGTGCAGGGGTTTTCGGAGAGACCCAGTACTTC. Using reference TRBV7-9 and TRBJ2-5 for the parts outside the CDR3, the full variable domain is DTGVSQNPRHKITKRGQNVTFRCDPISEHNRLYWYRQTLGQGPEFLTYFQNEAQLEKSRLLSDRFSAERPKGSFSTLEIQRTEQGDSAMYLCASSLVGAGVFGETQYFGPGTRLLVL.

This clonotype was detected a few times. The germline gene is not matched at one end of the junction; a read error may be the cause. The V call is TRBV10-3, the J call TRBJ2-1; 7 nucleotides align to TRBD1. The CDR3 has 14 amino acids. Germline-derived CDR1 and CDR2 are ENHRY and SYGVKD. The CDR3 here is CAISGRQGYDEQFF. CDR3 nucleotides: TGTGCCATCAGTGGGAGACAGGGCTACGATGAGCAGTTCTTC.

This chain joins TRBV4-2 and TRBJ2-5, with D possibly being TRBD2 (6 bases). CDR3 size: 15 residues. Between the trimmed V and J ends, which lost 0 bases and 5 bases, there was a span of 13 bases. Germline V lookup: CDR1 LGHNA, CDR2 YNFKEQ. The CDR3 loop is CASSQDGGGRETQYF. The DNA of the CDR3 is TGTGCCAGCAGCCAAGACGGTGGGGGGAGGGAGACCCAGTACTTC.

CDR3 in DNA: TGTGCCAGCAGCACCCTAGCGGGCTATAACACAGATACGCAGTATTTT. Translation gives CASSTLAGYNTDTQYF. The chain joins TRBV9 to TRBJ2-3; 8 bases are shared with TRBD2. Germline CDR1 reads SGDLS; CDR2 reads YYNGEE. The CDR3 loop spans 16 amino acids. J gave up 2 bases and V 4 bases, and 9 bases lay outside the gene matches.

Worth noting for this clonotype: Germline is not matched at one junction end, which may reflect a read error. The V call is TRBV12-3 or TRBV12-4, the J call TRBJ1-2; no clear D gene. The CDR3 contains 13 residues. Here the CDR3 reads CASSVALGNGYTF. In nucleotides, the CDR3 is TGTGCCAGCAGTGTAGCGCTTGGTAATGGCTACACCTTC.

This clonotype was counted between two and nine times. The rearrangement joins TRBV19 to TRBJ2-5; D tentatively fits TRBD1 or TRBD2 (5 bases each). The J call may be in error: the DNA end matches TRBJ2-7 better. Per the germline V gene, CDR1 is LNHDA and CDR2 is SQIVND (reference sequence). This CDR3 comprises 11 residues. The CDR3 is CASRDLYEQYF. Written as DNA, the CDR3 is TGTGCCAGTCGGGACCTCTACGAGCAGTACTTC.

In this sample, this clonotype turned up a few times. The chain recombines TRBV20-1 with TRBJ1-5, with D unresolved. CDR1 is DFQATT, CDR2 SNEGSKA, per germline (reference sequence). The CDR3 totals 14 residues. V lost 1 base and J 1 base, leaving 8 bases between the germline ends. CDR3 sequence: CSARGAGSNQPQHF. CDR3 sequence (DNA): TGCAGTGCTAGAGGAGCTGGAAGCAATCAGCCCCAGCATTTT.

The chain recombines TRBV5-1 with TRBJ2-1; 10 bases agree with TRBD2. CDR1 and CDR2 from the germline V gene are SGHRS and YFSETQ. The CDR3 contains 16 residues. Trimming cost V 0 bases and J 6 bases; bases outside gene matches: 6. Written as DNA, the CDR3 is TGCGCCAGCAGCTTGGGAGCTAGCGGGAGTGCCAATGAGCAGTTCTTC. Its translation is CASSLGASGSANEQFF.

In its sample, this clonotype was seen a few times. The chain uses TRBV21-1 and TRBJ2-3; no DNA check was done on the table's D call, TRBD1. TRBV21-1 counts as a pseudogene. This CDR3 is 14 amino acids long. In DNA, the CDR3 is TGTGCCAGCACCCTGGAGGGGGAGACAGATACGCAGTATTTT. This sequence encodes CASTLEGETDTQYF.

The chain joins TRBV7-8 to TRBJ2-4; maybe TRBD1 (5 bases). Germline V gene sequence: CDR1 SGHVS, CDR2 FQNEAQ. The CDR3 totals 16 residues. V lost 1 base and J 3 bases, leaving 13 bases between the germline ends. The CDR3 loop reads CASSLEGARGKNIQYF. Here the CDR3 DNA reads TGTGCCAGCAGCTTAGAAGGGGCGAGAGGCAAAAACATTCAGTACTTC.

This clonotype has a handful of counts. This chain uses TRBV6-1 with TRBJ1-5; no clear D. CDR3 length: 15 amino acids. Germline CDR1 reads MNHNS; CDR2 reads SASEGT. V was trimmed by 7 bases and J by 5 bases, leaving 18 bases between them. As DNA, the CDR3 is TGTGCCAGCACTATCCGGGCCAGCCAGGATCAGCCCCAGCATTTT. This gives the protein CASTIRASQDQPQHF.

This chain connects TRBV2 to TRBJ2-1; tentatively, D is TRBD2 (5 bases). Germline V lookup: CDR1 SNHLY, CDR2 FYNNEI. The V gene lost 11 bases and the J gene lost 6 bases, with 14 bases spanning the gap. The CDR3 has 12 amino acids. CDR3 DNA: TGTGCCGGTCGTGCCGGAGGCAATGAGCAGTTCTTC. Protein product: CAGRAGGNEQFF.

This rearrangement joins TRBV29-1 to TRBJ1-5, with a tentative D call TRBD1 (5 bases). The CDR3 is 14 residues long. CDR1 is SQVTM, CDR2 ANQGSEA, per germline. V was clipped by 7 bases and J by 5 bases, with 18 bases between them. This CDR3 is CSALIGGSDQPQHF. CDR3 sequence (DNA): TGCAGCGCCCTGATTGGGGGGTCAGATCAGCCCCAGCATTTT.

The J gene is TRBJ2-7, the V gene TRBV12-3 or TRBV12-4, with 9 bases aligning to TRBD2. The trim removed 5 bases at V and 5 bases at J, leaving 7 bases unmatched. The CDR3 contains 14 residues. This chain's CDR3 is CASSVREGLHEQYF. The CDR3 nucleotides read TGTGCCAGCAGTGTGCGGGAGGGCCTCCACGAGCAGTACTTC.

This clonotype was observed a single time. Since the CDR3 does not end with the conserved phenylalanine or tryptophan, this likely comes from a read error. This sequence joins TRBV20-1 and TRBJ2-1; 8 nucleotides agree with TRBD2. This CDR3 contains 16 residues. V gave up 0 bases and J gave up 4 bases; unmatched junction bases: 8. The germline gives CDR1 DFQATT, CDR2 SNEGSKA (reference sequence). This chain's CDR3 is CSARDPLAAQYNEQFL. The DNA for the CDR3 is TGCAGTGCTAGAGACCCACTAGCGGCCCAGTACAATGAGCAGTTCTTA.

Only one count was recorded for this clonotype. This rearrangement joins TRBV20-1 to TRBJ2-1, with 7 bases lining up with TRBD2. Germline-derived CDR1 and CDR2 are DFQATT and SNEGSKA (reference sequence). This CDR3 is built from 15 residues. V lost 0 bases to trimming and J lost 8 bases; unmatched junction nucleotides: 10. The CDR3 reads CSARDRGDPRDEQFF. In nucleotides, the CDR3 is TGCAGTGCTAGAGATCGGGGGGACCCCCGGGATGAGCAGTTCTTC.

V is TRBV12-3 or TRBV12-4 and J is TRBJ2-1; 8 bases line up with TRBD2. Trimming cost V 4 bases and J 7 bases; bases outside gene matches: 12. This CDR3 region has 16 residues. The CDR3 loop reads CASSSPKGTRPNEQFF. The CDR3 coding sequence is TGTGCCAGCAGTTCCCCTAAGGGGACTAGACCAAATGAGCAGTTCTTC.

This chain connects TRBV20-1 to TRBJ2-3, with 9 bases that match TRBD2. V shed 4 bases, J shed 2 bases, and the junction held 7 bases outside the gene matches. CDR1 and CDR2 from the germline V gene are DFQATT and SNEGSKA (reference sequence). This CDR3 comprises 15 residues. The DNA of the CDR3 is TGCAGTGCTAATCCCGGGACTAGCCCCACAGATACGCAGTATTTT. Protein: CSANPGTSPTDTQYF.

The genes are TRBV20-1 and TRBJ2-3; 8 nucleotides agree with TRBD2. V dropped 6 bases and J dropped 2; count of bases not matched to a gene: 10. The CDR3 totals 15 residues. Germline-derived CDR1 and CDR2 are DFQATT and SNEGSKA (reference sequence). The CDR3 DNA reads TGCAGTGCCGAAGGCCAGCGGGGGAACACAGATACGCAGTATTTT. This codes for CSAEGQRGNTDTQYF.

In its sample, this clonotype was seen a few times. This sequence joins TRBV4-2 and TRBJ2-3; TRBD1 might be the D (5 bases). The CDR3 is 16 amino acids. Germline CDR1 reads LGHNA; CDR2 reads YNFKEQ. V lost 0 bases and J lost 4, with 14 bases in between. This CDR3 is CASSQDDQGAADTQYF. In DNA form, the CDR3 reads TGTGCCAGCAGCCAAGATGACCAGGGTGCTGCAGATACGCAGTATTTT.

The genes are TRBV20-1 and TRBJ2-1; 8 bases are shared with TRBD2. The CDR3 runs to 13 residues. Germline loops: CDR1 DFQATT, CDR2 SNEGSKA (reference sequence). V lost 6 bases and J lost 5; bases outside the gene matches: 6. CDR3 nucleotides: TGCAGTGCCAGCACTAGCGGCCACAATGAGCAGTTCTTC. It translates to CSASTSGHNEQFF.

The rearrangement uses TRBV4-1 and TRBJ2-7; 12 bases agree with TRBD2. The V gene's germline CDR1 is MGHRA and CDR2 YSYEKL. The CDR3 length is 16 residues. The junction had 9 bases not matched to a gene; V was cut back by 2 bases and J by 7 bases. In DNA form, the CDR3 reads TGCGCCAGCAGCCAATTGACTAGCGGGAGTGTGAGTGAGCAGTACTTC. Residues: CASSQLTSGSVSEQYF.